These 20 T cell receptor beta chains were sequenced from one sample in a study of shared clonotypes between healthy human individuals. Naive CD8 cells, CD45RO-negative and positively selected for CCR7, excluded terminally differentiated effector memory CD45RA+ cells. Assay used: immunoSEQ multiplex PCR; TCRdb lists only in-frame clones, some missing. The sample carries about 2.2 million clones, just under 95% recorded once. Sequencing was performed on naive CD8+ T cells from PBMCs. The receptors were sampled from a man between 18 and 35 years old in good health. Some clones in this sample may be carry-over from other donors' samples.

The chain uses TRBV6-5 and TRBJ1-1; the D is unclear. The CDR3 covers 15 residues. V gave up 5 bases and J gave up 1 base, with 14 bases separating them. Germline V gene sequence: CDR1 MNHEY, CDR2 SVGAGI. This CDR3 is CASSARRSRNTEAFF. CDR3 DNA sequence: TGTGCCAGCAGTGCCCGACGGAGTCGGAACACTGAAGCTTTCTTT.

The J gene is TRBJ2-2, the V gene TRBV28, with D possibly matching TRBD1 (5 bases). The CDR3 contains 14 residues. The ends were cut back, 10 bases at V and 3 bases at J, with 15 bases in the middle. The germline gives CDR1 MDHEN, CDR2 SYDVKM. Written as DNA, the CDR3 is TGTGCCATCAAGGAACAGGCCGACACCGGGGAGCTGTTTTTT. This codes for CAIKEQADTGELFF. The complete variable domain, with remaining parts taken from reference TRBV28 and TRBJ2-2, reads DVKVTQSSRYLVKRTGEKVFLECVQDMDHENMFWYRQDPGLGLRLIYFSYDVKMKEKGDIPEGYSVSREKKERFSLILESASTNQTSMYLCAIKEQADTGELFFGEGSRLTVL.

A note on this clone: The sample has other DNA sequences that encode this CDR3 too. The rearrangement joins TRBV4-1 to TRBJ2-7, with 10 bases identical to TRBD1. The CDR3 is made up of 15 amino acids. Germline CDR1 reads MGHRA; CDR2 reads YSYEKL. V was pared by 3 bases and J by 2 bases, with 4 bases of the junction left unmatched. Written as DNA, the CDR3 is TGCGCCAGCAGCCATACCGGGACAGGGGCCTACGAGCAGTACTTC. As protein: CASSHTGTGAYEQYF.

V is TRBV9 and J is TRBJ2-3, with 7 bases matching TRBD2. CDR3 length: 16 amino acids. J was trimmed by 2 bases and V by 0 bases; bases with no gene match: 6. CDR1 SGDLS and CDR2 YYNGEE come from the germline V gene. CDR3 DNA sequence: TGTGCCAGCAGCGTAGAAGTTCGGGGGGACACAGATACGCAGTATTTT. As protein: CASSVEVRGDTDTQYF.

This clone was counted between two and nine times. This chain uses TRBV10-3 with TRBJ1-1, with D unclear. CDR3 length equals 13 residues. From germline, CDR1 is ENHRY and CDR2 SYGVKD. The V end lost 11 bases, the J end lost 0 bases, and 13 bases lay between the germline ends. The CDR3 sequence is CAARPVLNTEAFF. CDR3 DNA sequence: TGTGCCGCTCGACCAGTACTGAACACTGAAGCTTTCTTT.

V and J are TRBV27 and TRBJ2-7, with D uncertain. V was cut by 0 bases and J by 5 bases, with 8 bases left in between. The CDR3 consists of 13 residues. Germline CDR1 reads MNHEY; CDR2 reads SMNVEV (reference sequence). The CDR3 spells CASSLSRRNEQYF. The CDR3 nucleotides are TGTGCCAGCAGTTTATCGAGGCGGAACGAGCAGTACTTC.

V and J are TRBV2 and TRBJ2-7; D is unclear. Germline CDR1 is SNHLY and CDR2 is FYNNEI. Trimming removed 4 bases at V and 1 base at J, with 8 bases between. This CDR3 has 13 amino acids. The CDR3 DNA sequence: TGTGCCAGCAGTGCCGACCTTTCCTACGAGCAGTACTTC. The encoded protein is CASSADLSYEQYF.

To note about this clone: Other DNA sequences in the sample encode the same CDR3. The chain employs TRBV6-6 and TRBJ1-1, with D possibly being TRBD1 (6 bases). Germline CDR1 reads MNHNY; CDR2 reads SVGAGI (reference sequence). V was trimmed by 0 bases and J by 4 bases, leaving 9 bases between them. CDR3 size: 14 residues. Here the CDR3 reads CASSYSGAGTEAFF. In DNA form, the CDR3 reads TGTGCCAGCAGTTACTCGGGGGCGGGCACTGAAGCTTTCTTT.

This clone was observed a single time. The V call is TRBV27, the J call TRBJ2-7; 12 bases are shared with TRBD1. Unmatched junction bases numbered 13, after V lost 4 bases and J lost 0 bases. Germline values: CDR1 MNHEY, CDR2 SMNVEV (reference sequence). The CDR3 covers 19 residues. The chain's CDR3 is CASSSAGTGGRSDSYEQYF. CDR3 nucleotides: TGTGCCAGCAGTTCTGCCGGGACAGGGGGCAGGTCGGACTCCTACGAGCAGTACTTC.

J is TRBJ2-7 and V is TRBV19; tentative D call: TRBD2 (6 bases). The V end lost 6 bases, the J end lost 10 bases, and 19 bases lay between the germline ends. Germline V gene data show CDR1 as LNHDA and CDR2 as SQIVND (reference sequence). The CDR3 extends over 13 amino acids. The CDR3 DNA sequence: TGTGCCAGTAGCGTCGGGGGTGTTTTAGAACAGTACTTC. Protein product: CASSVGGVLEQYF.

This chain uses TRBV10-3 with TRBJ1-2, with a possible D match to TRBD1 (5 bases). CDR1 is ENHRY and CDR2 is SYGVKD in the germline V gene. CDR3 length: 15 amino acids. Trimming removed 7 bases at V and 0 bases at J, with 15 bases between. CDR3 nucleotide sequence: TGTGCCATCATGGAGGACACCCAAACTAACTATGGCTACACCTTC. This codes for CAIMEDTQTNYGYTF.

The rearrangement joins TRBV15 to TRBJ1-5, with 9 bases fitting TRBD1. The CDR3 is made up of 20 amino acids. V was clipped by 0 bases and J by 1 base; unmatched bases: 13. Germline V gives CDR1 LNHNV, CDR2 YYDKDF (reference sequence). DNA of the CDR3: TGTGCCACCAGCAGAGATCCAAGGGGGACAGGGAGGATGAGCAATCAGCCCCAGCATTTT. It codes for CATSRDPRGTGRMSNQPQHF.

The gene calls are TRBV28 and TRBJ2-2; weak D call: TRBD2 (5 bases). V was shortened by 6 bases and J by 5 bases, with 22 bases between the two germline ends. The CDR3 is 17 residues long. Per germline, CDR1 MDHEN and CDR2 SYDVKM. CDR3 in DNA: TGTGCCAGCAGGTCCCTCCTCGAGGAGCGGAAGACCGGGGAGCTGTTTTTT. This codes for CASRSLLEERKTGELFF.

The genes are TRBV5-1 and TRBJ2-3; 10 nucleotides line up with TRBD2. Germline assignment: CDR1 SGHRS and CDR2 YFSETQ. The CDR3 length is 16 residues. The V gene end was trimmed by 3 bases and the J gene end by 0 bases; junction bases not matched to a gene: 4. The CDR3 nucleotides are TGCGCCAGCAGCTCTGGACTAGCGGACAGCACAGATACGCAGTATTTT. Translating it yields CASSSGLADSTDTQYF. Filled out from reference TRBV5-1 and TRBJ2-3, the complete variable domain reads KAGVTQTPRYLIKTRGQQVTLSCSPISGHRSVSWYQQTPGQGLQFLFEYFSETQRNKGNFPGRFSGRQFSNSRSEMNVSTLELGDSALYLCASSSGLADSTDTQYFGPGTRLTVL.

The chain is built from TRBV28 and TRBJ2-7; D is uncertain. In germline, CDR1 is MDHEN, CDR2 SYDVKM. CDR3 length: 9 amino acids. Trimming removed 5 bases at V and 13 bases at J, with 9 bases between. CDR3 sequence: CASSPGPYF. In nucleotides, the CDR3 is TGTGCCAGCAGTCCCGGGCCCTACTTC.

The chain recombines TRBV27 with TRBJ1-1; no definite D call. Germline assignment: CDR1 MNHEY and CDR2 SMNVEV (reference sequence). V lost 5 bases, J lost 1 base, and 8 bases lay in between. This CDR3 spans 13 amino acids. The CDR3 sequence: CASSPPANTEAFF. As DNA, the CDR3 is TGTGCCAGCAGTCCCCCGGCGAACACTGAAGCTTTCTTT.

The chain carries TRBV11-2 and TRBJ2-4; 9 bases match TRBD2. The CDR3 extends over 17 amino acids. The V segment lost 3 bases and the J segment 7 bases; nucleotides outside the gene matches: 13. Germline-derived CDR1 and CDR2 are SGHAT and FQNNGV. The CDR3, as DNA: TGTGCCAGCAGCTTGGGAGGTAGCGGGAGATCTGGTAACATTCAGTACTTC. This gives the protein CASSLGGSGRSGNIQYF.

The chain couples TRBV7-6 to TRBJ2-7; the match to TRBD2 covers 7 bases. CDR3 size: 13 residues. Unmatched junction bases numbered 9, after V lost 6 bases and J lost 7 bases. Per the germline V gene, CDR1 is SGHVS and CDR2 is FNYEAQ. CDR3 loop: CASSHISGGEQYF. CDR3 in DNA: TGTGCCAGCAGTCATATATCCGGGGGGGAGCAGTACTTC. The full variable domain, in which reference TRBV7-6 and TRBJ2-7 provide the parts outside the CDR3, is GAGVSQSPRYKVTKRGQDVALRCDPISGHVSLYWYRQALGQGPEFLTYFNYEAQQDKSGLPNDRFSAERPEGSISTLTIQRTEQRDSAMYRCASSHISGGEQYFGPGTRLTVT.

CDR3 loop: CASSIDLEESSYEQYF. In nucleotides, the CDR3 is TGTGCCAGTAGTATAGATCTCGAGGAAAGCTCCTACGAGCAGTACTTC. This chain links TRBV19 with TRBJ2-7; D remains ambiguous. Trimming cost V 0 bases and J 0 bases, with 12 bases left between them. This CDR3 has 16 amino acids. CDR1 is LNHDA, CDR2 SQIVND, per germline (reference sequence). The full variable domain, rest sourced from reference TRBV19 and TRBJ2-7, is DGGITQSPKYLFRKEGQNVTLSCEQNLNHDAMYWYRQDPGQGLRLIYYSQIVNDFQKGDIAEGYSVSREKKESFPLTVTSAQKNPTAFYLCASSIDLEESSYEQYFGPGTRLTVT.

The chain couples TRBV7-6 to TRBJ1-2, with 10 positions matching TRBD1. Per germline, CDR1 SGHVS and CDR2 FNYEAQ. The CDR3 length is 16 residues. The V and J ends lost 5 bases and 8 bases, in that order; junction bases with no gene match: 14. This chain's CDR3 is CASSPTRDRGLFGYTF. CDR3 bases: TGTGCCAGCAGCCCCACCCGGGACAGGGGCCTGTTCGGCTACACCTTC.